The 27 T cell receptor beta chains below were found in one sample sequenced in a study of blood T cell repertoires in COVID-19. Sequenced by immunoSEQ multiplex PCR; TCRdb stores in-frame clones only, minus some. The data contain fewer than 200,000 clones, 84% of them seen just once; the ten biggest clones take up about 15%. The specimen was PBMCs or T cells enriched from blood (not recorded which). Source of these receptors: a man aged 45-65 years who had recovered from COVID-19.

This CDR3 reads CASTPWGGEQFF. CDR3 sequence (DNA): TGTGCCAGTACCCCCTGGGGGGGTGAGCAGTTCTTC. V gene TRBV19 combines with J gene TRBJ2-1; 7 positions agree with TRBD2. V shed 7 bases, J shed 9 bases, and the junction held 6 bases outside the gene matches. The CDR3 extends over 12 amino acids. Per the germline V gene, CDR1 is LNHDA and CDR2 is SQIVND (reference sequence).

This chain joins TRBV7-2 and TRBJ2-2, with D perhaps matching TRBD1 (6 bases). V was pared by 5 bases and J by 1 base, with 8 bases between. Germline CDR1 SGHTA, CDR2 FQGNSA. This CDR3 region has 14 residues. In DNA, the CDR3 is TGTGCCAGCAGCCGGGGACAGAACACCGGGGAGCTGTTTTTT. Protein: CASSRGQNTGELFF. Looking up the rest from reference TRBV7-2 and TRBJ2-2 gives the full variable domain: GAGVSQSPSNKVTEKGKDVELRCDPISGHTALYWYRQSLGQGLEFLIYFQGNSAPDKSGLPSDRFSAERTGGSVSTLTIQRTQQEDSAVYLCASSRGQNTGELFFGEGSRLTVL.

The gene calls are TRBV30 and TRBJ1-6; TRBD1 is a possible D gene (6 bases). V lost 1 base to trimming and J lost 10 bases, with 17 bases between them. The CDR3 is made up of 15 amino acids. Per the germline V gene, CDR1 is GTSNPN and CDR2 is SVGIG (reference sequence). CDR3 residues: CAWSAPTGGGSPLHF. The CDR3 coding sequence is TGTGCCTGGAGTGCCCCGACGGGAGGGGGGTCACCCCTCCACTTT.

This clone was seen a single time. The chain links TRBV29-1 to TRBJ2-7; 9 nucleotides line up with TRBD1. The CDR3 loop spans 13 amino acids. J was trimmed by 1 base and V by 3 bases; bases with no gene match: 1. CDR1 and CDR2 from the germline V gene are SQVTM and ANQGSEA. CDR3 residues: CSVETGGSYEQYF. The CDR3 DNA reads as TGCAGCGTTGAGACAGGGGGGTCCTACGAGCAGTACTTC.

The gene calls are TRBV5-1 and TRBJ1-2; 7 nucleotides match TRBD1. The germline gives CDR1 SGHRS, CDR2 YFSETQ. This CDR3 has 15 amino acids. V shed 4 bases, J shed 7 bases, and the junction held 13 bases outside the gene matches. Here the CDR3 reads CASSAQGGDGVGYTF. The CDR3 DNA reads TGCGCCAGCAGCGCGCAGGGGGGAGATGGCGTTGGCTACACCTTC. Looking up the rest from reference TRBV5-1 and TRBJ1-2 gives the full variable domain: KAGVTQTPRYLIKTRGQQVTLSCSPISGHRSVSWYQQTPGQGLQFLFEYFSETQRNKGNFPGRFSGRQFSNSRSEMNVSTLELGDSALYLCASSAQGGDGVGYTFGSGTRLTVV.

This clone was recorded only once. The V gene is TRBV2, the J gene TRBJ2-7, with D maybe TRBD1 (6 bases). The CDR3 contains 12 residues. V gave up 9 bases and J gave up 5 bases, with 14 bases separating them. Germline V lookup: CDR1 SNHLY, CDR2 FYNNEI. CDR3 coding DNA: TGTGCCAGTGAAGACAGGAGCGACGAGCAGTACTTC. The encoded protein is CASEDRSDEQYF.

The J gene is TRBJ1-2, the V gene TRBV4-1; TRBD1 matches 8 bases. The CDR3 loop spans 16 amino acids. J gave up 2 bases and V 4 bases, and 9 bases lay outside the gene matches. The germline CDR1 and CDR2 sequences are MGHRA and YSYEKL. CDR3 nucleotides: TGCGCCAGCAGCCTTGGAATCAGGGGGCTAAACTATGGCTACACCTTC. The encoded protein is CASSLGIRGLNYGYTF.

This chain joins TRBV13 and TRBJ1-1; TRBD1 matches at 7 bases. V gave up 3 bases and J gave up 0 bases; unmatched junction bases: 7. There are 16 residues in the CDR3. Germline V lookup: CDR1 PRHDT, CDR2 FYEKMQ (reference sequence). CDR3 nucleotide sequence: TGTGCCAGCAGCTTCGCCAAGGGACAGCTGAACACTGAAGCTTTCTTT. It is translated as CASSFAKGQLNTEAFF.

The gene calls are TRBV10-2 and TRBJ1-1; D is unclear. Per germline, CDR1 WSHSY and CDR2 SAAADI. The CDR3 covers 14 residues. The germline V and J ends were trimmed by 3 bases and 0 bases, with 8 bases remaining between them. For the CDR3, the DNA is TGCGCCAGCAGTGATCCGGGAATGAACACTGAAGCTTTCTTT. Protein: CASSDPGMNTEAFF.

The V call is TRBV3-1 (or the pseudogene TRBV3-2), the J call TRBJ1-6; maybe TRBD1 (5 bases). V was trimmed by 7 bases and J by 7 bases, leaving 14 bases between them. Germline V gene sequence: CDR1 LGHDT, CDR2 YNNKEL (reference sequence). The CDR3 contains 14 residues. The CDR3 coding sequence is TGTGCCAGCACCCAGGCAGGGCGAAATTCACCCCTCCACTTT. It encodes CASTQAGRNSPLHF.

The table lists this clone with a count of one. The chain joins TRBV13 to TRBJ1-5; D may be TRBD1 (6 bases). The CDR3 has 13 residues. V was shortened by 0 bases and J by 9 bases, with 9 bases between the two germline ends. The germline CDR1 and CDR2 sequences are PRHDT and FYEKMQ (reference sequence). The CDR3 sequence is CASSLGQGRPQHF. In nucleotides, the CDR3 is TGTGCCAGCAGCTTAGGACAGGGACGGCCCCAGCATTTT.

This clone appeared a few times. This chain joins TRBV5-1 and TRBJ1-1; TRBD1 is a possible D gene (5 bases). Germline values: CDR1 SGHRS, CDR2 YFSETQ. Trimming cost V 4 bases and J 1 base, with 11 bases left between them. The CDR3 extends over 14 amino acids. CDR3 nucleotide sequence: TGCGCCAGCAGCCCAGACAGTGCGAACACTGAAGCTTTCTTT. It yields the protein CASSPDSANTEAFF.

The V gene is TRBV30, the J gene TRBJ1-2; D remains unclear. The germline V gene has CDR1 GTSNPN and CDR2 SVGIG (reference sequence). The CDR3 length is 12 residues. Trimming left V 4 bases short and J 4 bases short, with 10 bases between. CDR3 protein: CAWTMNGYGYTF. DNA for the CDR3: TGTGCCTGGACGATGAACGGCTATGGCTACACCTTC.

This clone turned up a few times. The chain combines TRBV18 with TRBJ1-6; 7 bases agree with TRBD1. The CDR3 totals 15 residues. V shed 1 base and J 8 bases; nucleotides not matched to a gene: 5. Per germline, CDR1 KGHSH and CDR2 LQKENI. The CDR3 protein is CASSPRRGLDSPLHF. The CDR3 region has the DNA TGTGCCAGCTCACCACGGAGGGGGCTGGATTCACCCCTCCACTTT.

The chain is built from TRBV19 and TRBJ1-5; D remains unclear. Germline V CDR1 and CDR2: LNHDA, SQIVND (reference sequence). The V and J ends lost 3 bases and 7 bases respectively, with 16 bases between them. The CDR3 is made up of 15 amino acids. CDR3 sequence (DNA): TGTGCCAGTAGTATGAGCCCCCCACCTAGACAGCCCCAGCATTTT. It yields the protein CASSMSPPPRQPQHF.

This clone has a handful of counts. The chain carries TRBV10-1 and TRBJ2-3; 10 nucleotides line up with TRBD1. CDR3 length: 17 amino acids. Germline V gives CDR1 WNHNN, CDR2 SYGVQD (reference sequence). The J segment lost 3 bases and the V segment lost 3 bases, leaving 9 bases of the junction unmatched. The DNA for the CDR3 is TGCGCCAGCAGTGACACCATGACAGGGGGCAATACAGATACGCAGTATTTT. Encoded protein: CASSDTMTGGNTDTQYF.

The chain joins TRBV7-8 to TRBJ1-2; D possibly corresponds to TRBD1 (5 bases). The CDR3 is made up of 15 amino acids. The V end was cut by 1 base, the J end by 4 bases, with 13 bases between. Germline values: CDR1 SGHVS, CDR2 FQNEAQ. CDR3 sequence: CASSLDRSRRYGYTF. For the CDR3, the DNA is TGTGCCAGCAGCTTAGACAGGTCACGCCGCTATGGCTACACCTTC.

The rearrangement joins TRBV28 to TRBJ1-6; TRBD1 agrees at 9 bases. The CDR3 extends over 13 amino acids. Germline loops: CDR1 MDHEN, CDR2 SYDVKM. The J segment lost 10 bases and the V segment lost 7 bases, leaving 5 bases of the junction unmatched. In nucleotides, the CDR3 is TGTGCCAGCAACCGGGACAGGGCATCACCCCTCCACTTT. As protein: CASNRDRASPLHF.

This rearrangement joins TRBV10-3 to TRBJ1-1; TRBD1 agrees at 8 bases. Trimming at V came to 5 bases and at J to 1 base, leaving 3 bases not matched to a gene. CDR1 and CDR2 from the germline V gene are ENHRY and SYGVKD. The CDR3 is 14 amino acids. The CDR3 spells CAISQGARNTEAFF. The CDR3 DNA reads TGTGCCATCAGTCAGGGGGCGCGGAACACTGAAGCTTTCTTT.

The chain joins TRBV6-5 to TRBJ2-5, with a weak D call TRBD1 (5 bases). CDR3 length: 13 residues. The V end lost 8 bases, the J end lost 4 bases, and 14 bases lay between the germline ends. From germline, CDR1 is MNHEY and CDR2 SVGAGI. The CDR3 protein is CASGLWGAETQYF. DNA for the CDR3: TGTGCCAGCGGTTTGTGGGGCGCAGAGACCCAGTACTTC.

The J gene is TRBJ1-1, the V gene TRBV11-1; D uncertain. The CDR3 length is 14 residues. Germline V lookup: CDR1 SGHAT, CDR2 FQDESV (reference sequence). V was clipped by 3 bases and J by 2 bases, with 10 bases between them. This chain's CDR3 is CASSFSQTNTEAFF. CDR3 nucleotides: TGTGCCAGCAGCTTCTCCCAGACTAACACTGAAGCTTTCTTT.

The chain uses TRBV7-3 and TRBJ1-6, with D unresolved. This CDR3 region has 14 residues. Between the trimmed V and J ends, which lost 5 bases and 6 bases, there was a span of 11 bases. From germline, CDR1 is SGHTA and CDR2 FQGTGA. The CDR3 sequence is CASSNLGSNSPLHF. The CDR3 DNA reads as TGTGCCAGCAGCAACCTCGGTAGTAATTCACCCCTCCACTTT.

For the CDR3, the DNA is TGTGCCAGCAGGCCGCCGGGACAGGGGCACTCTGGGGCCAACGTCCTGACTTTC. This sequence encodes CASRPPGQGHSGANVLTF. The chain uses TRBV5-4 and TRBJ2-6; 10 nucleotides agree with TRBD1. V shed 5 bases, J shed 0 bases, and the junction held 8 bases outside the gene matches. Germline CDR1 SGHNT, CDR2 YYREEE (reference sequence). CDR3 length: 18 amino acids.

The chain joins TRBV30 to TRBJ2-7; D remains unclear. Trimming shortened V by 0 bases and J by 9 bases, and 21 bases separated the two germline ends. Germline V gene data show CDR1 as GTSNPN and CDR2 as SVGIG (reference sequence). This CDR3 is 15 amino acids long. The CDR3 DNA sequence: TGTGCCTGGAGTGTAATTATAGTTGGGCTATCAAGGCAGTACTTC. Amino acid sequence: CAWSVIIVGLSRQYF.

Here the CDR3 reads CASSQIMSGVGYEQYF. DNA for the CDR3: TGTGCCAGCAGCCAGATTATGAGCGGGGTCGGCTACGAGCAGTACTTC. The chain uses TRBV3-1 (or the pseudogene TRBV3-2) and TRBJ2-7; 7 bases align to TRBD2. With 3 bases clipped from V and 3 bases from J, the junction kept 11 bases outside the gene matches. The germline gives CDR1 LGHDT, CDR2 YNNKEL (reference sequence). This CDR3 is built from 16 residues.

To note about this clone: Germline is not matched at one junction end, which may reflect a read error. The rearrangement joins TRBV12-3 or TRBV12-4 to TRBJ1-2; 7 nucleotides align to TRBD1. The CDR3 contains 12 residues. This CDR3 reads CASSIGTVSSAF. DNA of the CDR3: TGTGCCAGCAGTATTGGGACAGTTTCTTCAGCCTTC.

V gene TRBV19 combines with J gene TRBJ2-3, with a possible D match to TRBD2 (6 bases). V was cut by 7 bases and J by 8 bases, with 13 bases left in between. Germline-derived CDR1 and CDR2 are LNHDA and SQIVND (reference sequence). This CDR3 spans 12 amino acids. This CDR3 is CASMGEVGTQYF. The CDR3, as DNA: TGTGCCAGTATGGGGGAGGTGGGTACGCAGTATTTT.